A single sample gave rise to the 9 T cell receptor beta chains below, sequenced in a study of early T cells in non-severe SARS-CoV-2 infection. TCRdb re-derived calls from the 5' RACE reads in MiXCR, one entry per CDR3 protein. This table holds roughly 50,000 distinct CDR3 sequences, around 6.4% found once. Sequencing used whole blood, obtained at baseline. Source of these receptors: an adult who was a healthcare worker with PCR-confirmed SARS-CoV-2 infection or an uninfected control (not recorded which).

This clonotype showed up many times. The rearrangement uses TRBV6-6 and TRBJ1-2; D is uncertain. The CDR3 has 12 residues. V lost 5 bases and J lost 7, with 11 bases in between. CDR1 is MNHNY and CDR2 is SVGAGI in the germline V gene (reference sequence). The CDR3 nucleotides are TGTGCCAGCAGTCACTTAAAGAGTGGCTACACCTTC. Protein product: CASSHLKSGYTF.

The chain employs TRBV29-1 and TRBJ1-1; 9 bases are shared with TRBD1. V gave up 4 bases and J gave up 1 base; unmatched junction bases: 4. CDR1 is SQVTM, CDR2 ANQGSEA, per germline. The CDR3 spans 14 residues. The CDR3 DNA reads TGCAGCGTTGCCCCGGGACAGGGGAACACTGAAGCTTTCTTT. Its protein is CSVAPGQGNTEAFF. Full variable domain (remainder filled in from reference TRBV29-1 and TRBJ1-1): SAVISQKPSRDICQRGTSLTIQCQVDSQVTMMFWYRQQPGQSLTLIATANQGSEATYESGFVIDKFPISRPNLTFSTLTVSNMSPEDSSIYLCSVAPGQGNTEAFFGQGTRLTVV.

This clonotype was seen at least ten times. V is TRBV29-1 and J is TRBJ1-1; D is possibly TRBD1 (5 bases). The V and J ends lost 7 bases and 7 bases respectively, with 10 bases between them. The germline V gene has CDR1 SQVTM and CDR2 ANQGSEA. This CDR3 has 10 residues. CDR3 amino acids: CSARQLEAFF. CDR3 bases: TGCAGCGCCCGACAGCTTGAAGCTTTCTTT.

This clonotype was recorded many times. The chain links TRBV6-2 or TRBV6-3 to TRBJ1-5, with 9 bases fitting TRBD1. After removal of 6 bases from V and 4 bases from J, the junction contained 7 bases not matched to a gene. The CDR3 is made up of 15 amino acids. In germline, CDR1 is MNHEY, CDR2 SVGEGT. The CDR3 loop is CASSPWDRVNQPQHF. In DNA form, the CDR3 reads TGTGCCAGCAGCCCCTGGGACAGGGTAAATCAGCCCCAGCATTTT.

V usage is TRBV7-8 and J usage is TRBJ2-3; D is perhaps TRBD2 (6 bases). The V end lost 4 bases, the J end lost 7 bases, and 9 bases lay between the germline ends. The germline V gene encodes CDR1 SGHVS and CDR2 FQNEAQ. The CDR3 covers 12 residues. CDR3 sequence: CASSSSVHTQYF. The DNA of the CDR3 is TGTGCCAGCAGCTCTAGCGTTCATACGCAGTATTTT.

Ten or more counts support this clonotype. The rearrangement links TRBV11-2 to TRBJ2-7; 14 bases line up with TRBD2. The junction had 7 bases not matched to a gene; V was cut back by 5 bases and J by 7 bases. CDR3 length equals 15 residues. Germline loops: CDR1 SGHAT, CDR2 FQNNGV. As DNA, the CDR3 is TGTGCCAGCAGCAAAGGACTAGCGGGAGGTCGGGAGCAGTACTTC. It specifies CASSKGLAGGREQYF.

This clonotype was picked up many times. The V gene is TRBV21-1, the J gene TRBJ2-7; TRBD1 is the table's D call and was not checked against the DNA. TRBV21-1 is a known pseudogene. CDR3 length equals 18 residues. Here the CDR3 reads CASSLDLNRGQGPYEQYF. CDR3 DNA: TGTGCCAGCAGCTTAGACCTAAACAGGGGACAGGGCCCTTACGAGCAGTACTTC.

The CDR3 region is CASSPTTGGSVETQYF. The CDR3 DNA reads TGTGCCAGCAGCCCGACGACAGGGGGCTCGGTGGAGACCCAGTACTTC. The chain recombines TRBV3-1 with TRBJ2-5; TRBD1 agrees at 10 bases. Germline lookup yields CDR1 LGHDT and CDR2 YNNKEL (reference sequence). The CDR3 has 16 amino acids. V shed 4 bases and J 5 bases; nucleotides not matched to a gene: 10.

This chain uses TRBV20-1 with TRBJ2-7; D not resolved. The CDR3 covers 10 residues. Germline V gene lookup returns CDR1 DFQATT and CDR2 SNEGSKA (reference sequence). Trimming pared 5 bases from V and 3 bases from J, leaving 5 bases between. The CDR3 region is CSAQSYEQYF. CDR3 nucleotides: TGCAGTGCTCAGAGCTACGAGCAGTACTTC.